This T cell receptor beta chain was retrieved from a study of T cells in Graves' hyperthyroidism and ophthalmopathy. Study context: Peripheral blood was collected at initial diagnosis, before any treatment.

This clonotype appeared many times. Trimming removed 5 bases from V and 5 bases from J, with 19 bases in between. Germline V lookup: CDR1 MDHEN, CDR2 SYDVKM. The CDR3 contains 15 residues. Every diagnosis used clinical symptoms, serum thyroxine and TRAb, thyroid ultrasound and orbital computed tomography. The PBMCs were taken from approximately 9 ml of fresh peripheral blood. There were TCR beta CDR3 regions amplified from RNA transcripts. TCR CDR3 regions were first amplified by RT-PCR with HTBI primers. Using its own MiXCR run on the multiplex PCR reads, TCRdb lists one record per CDR3 protein. The sample yields hundreds of thousands of distinct CDR3 sequences, approximately 25% seen once.

Material for sequencing was blood. This sequence was found in a woman in her 40s with Graves' ophthalmopathy. The gene calls are TRBV28 and TRBJ2-7; a possible D gene is TRBD1 (7 bases). This CDR3 reads CASSPSRGAWDEQYF. The CDR3 region has the DNA TGTGCCAGCAGTCCCTCCAGGGGGGCATGGGACGAGCAGTACTTC.